This T cell receptor (beta chain) was found in a study of cytomegalovirus exposure and HLA in healthy donors. Study findings and constraints: Most observed TCR sequences were rare, whereas some public TCRs were detected in many donors. Reports indicated that the classifier achieved high specificity and sensitivity in diagnosing cytomegalovirus status. The authors listed some 150 TCR beta chains as cytomegalovirus-associated. In vitro data verified a few CMV-associated chains as specific for CMV antigens.

TCRdb's table, derived via immunoSEQ multiplex PCR, lists solely in-frame clones and lacks some. Among 150,000 to 200,000 clones listed, roughly nine tenths were seen once. A note on this clone: What it binds is unknown.

This CDR3 contains 16 residues. The V end lost 4 bases, the J end lost 0 bases, and 14 bases lay between the germline ends. Germline-derived CDR1 and CDR2 are MNHNS and SASEGT. The sequencing input was PBMCs. V and J are TRBV6-1 and TRBJ2-3; tentative D call: TRBD1 (5 bases). The receptor comes from a woman younger than 45 in good health and CMV-seronegative. The CDR3 reads CASSGPGRLSTDTQYF. Here the CDR3 DNA reads TGTGCCAGCAGTGGTCCAGGGCGCCTTAGCACAGATACGCAGTATTTT.